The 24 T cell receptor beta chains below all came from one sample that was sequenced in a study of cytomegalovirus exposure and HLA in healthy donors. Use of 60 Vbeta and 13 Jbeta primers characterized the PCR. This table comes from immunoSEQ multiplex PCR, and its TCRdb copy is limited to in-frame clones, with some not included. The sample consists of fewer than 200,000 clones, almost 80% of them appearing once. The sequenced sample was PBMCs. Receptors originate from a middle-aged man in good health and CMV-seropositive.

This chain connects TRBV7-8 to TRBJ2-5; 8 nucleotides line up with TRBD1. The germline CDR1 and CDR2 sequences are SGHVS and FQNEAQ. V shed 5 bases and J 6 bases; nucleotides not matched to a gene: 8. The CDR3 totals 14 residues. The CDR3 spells CASSPRQGLQTQYF. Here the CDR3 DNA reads TGTGCCAGCAGCCCCCGACAGGGGCTGCAGACCCAGTACTTC.

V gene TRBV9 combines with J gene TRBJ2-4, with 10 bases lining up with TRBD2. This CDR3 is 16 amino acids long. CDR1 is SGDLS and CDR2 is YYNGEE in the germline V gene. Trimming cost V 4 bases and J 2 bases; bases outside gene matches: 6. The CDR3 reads CASSQLAGGPKNIQYF. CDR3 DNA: TGTGCCAGCAGCCAATTAGCGGGAGGTCCCAAAAACATTCAGTACTTC.

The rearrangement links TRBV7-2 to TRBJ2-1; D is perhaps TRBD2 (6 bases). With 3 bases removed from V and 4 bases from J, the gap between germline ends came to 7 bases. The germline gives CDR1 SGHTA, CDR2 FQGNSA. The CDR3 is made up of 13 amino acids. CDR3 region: CASSFGGYNEQFF. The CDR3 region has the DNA TGTGCCAGCAGCTTCGGAGGGTACAATGAGCAGTTCTTC.

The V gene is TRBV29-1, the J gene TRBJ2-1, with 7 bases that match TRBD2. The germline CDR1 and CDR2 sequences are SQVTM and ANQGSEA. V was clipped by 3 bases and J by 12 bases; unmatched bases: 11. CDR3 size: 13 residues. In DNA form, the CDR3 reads TGCAGCGTTGATGGCCTGGCGGGAGTGGTGCAGTTCTTC. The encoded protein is CSVDGLAGVVQFF.

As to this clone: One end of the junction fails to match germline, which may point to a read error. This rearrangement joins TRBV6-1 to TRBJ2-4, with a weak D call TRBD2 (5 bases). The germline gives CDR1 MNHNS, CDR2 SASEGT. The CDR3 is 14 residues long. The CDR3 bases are TGTGCCAGCACCCCAGCCCTAGCCAAAAACAGTCAGTACTTC. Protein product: CASTPALAKNSQYF.

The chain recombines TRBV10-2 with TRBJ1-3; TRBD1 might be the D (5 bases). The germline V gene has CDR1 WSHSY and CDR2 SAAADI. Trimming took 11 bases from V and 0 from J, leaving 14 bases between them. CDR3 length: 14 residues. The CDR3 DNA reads TGCGCCGGACCCCAGGGAAGCTCTGGAAACACCATATATTTT. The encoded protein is CAGPQGSSGNTIYF.

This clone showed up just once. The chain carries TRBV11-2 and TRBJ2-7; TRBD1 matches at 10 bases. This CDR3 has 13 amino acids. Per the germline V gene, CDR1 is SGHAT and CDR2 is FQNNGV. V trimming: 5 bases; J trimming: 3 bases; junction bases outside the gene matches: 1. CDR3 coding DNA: TGTGCCAGCAGCAGGGACAGGGGCTACGAGCAGTACTTC. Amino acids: CASSRDRGYEQYF.

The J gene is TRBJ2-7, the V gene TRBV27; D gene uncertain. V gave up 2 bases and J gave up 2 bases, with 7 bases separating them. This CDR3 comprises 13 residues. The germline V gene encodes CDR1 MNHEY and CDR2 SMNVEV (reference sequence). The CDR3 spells CASSLGRTYEQYF. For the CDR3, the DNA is TGTGCCAGCAGTTTAGGTAGAACCTACGAGCAGTACTTC.

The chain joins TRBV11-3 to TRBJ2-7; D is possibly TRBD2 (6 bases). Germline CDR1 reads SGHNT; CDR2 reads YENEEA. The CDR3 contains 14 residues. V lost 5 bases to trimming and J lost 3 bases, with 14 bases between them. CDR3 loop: CASSPGLANYEQYF. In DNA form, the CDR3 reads TGTGCCAGCAGCCCGGGACTTGCCAACTACGAGCAGTACTTC. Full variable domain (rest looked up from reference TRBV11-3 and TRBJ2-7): EAGVVQSPRYKIIEKKQPVAFWCNPISGHNTLYWYLQNLGQGPELLIRYENEEAVDDSQLPKDRFSAERLKGVDSTLKIQPAELGDSAVYLCASSPGLANYEQYFGPGTRLTVT.

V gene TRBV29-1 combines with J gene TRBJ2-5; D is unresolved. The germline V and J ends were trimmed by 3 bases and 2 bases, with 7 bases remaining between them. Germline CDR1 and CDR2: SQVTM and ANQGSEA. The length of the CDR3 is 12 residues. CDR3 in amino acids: CSVEASQETQYF. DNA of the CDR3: TGCAGCGTTGAGGCCAGTCAAGAGACCCAGTACTTC.

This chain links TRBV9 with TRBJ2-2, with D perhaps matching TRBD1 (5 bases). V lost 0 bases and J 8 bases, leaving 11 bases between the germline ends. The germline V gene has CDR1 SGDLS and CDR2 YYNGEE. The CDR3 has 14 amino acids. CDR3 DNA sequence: TGTGCCAGCAGCGTAGCTACGAAGGGGGGGGAGCTGTTTTTT. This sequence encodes CASSVATKGGELFF.

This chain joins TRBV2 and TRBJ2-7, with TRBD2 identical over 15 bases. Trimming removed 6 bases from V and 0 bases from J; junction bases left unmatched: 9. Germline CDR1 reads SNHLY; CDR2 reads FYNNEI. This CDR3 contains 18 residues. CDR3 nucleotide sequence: TGTGCCAGCAGAGGGACTAGCGGGAGGTCCTACTTCTCCTACGAGCAGTACTTC. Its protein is CASRGTSGRSYFSYEQYF.

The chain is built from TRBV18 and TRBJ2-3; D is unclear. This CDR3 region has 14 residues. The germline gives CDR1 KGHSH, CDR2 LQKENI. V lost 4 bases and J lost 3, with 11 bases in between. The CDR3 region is CASSLSLATDTQYF. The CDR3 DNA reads TGTGCCAGCTCACTCTCACTTGCAACAGATACGCAGTATTTT.

CDR3 coding DNA: TGTGCCAGCAGTTCAACAGCTTTCTATGGCTACACCTTC. Residues: CASSSTAFYGYTF. The V and J genes are TRBV27 and TRBJ1-2, with D unresolved. The V and J ends lost 4 bases and 4 bases respectively, with 10 bases between them. The CDR3 runs 13 residues. The V gene's germline CDR1 is MNHEY and CDR2 SMNVEV (reference sequence).

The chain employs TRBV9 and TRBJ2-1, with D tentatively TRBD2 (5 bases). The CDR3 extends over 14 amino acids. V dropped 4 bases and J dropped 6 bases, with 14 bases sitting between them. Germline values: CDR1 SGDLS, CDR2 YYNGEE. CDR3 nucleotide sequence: TGTGCCAGCAGCCTCATACCCAGCGGCAATGAGCAGTTCTTC. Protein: CASSLIPSGNEQFF. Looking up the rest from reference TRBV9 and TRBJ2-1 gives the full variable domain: DSGVTQTPKHLITATGQRVTLRCSPRSGDLSVYWYQQSLDQGLQFLIQYYNGEERAKGNILERFSAQQFPDLHSELNLSSLELGDSALYFCASSLIPSGNEQFFGPGTRLTVL.

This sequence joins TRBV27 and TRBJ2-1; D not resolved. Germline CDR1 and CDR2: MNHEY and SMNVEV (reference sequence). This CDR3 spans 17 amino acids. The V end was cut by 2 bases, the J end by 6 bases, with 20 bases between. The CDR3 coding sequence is TGTGCCAGCAGTTTACTTGGGCCGACGCTTGACGCCAATGAGCAGTTCTTC. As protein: CASSLLGPTLDANEQFF.

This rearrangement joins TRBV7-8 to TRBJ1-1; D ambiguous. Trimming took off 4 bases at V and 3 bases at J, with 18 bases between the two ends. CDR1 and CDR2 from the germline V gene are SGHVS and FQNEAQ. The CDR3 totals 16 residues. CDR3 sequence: CASSSRWGGLDTEAFF. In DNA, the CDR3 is TGTGCCAGCAGCTCGCGGTGGGGAGGGTTGGACACTGAAGCTTTCTTT. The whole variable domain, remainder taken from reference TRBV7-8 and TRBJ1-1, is GAGVSQSPRYKVAKRGQDVALRCDPISGHVSLFWYQQALGQGPEFLTYFQNEAQLDKSGLPSDRFFAERPEGSVSTLKIQRTQQEDSAVYLCASSSRWGGLDTEAFFGQGTRLTVV.

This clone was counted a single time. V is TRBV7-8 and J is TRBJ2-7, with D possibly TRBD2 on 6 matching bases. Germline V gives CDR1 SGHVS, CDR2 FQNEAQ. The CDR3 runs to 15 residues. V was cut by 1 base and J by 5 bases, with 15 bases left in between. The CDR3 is CASSLVYAGLDEQYF. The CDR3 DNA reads TGTGCCAGCAGCTTAGTGTATGCGGGACTCGACGAGCAGTACTTC.

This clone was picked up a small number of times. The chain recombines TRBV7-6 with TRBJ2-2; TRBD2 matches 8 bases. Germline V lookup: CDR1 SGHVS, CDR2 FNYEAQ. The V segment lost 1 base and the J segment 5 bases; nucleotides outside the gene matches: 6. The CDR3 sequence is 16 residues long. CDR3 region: CASSLVQRELTGELFF. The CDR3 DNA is TGTGCCAGCAGCTTAGTACAGCGGGAGTTGACCGGGGAGCTGTTTTTT.

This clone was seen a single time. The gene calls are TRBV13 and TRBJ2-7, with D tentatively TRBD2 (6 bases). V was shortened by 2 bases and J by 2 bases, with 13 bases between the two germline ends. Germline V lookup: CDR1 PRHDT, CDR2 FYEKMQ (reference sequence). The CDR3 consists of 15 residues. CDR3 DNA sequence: TGTGCCAGCAGCTTAAGTCTCGGGGGAGCCTACGAGCAGTACTTC. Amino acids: CASSLSLGGAYEQYF.

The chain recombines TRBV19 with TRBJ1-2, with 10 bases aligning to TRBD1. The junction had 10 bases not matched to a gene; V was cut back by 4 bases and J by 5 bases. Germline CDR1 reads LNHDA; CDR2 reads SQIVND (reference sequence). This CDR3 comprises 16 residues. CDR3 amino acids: CASSTSGGQGRYGYTF. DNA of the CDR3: TGTGCCAGTAGTACTTCGGGGGGACAGGGGCGTTATGGCTACACCTTC.

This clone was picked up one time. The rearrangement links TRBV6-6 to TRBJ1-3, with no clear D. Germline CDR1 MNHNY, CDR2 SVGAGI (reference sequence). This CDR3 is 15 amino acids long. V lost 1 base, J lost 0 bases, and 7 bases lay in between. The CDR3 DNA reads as TGTGCCAGCAGTTACTTCAGAAGCTCTGGAAACACCATATATTTT. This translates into CASSYFRSSGNTIYF.

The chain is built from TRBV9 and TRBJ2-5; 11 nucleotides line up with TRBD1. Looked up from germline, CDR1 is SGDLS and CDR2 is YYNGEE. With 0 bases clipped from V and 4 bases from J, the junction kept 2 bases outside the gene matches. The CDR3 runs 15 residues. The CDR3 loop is CASSVVGQGAETQYF. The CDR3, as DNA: TGTGCCAGCAGCGTAGTAGGACAGGGGGCAGAGACCCAGTACTTC.

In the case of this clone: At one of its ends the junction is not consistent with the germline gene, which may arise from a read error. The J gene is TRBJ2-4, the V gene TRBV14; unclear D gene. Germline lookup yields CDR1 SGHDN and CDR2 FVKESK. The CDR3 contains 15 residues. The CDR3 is CASSQGLAFKNSQYF. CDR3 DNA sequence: TGTGCCAGCAGCCAAGGGTTGGCATTCAAAAACAGTCAGTACTTC.